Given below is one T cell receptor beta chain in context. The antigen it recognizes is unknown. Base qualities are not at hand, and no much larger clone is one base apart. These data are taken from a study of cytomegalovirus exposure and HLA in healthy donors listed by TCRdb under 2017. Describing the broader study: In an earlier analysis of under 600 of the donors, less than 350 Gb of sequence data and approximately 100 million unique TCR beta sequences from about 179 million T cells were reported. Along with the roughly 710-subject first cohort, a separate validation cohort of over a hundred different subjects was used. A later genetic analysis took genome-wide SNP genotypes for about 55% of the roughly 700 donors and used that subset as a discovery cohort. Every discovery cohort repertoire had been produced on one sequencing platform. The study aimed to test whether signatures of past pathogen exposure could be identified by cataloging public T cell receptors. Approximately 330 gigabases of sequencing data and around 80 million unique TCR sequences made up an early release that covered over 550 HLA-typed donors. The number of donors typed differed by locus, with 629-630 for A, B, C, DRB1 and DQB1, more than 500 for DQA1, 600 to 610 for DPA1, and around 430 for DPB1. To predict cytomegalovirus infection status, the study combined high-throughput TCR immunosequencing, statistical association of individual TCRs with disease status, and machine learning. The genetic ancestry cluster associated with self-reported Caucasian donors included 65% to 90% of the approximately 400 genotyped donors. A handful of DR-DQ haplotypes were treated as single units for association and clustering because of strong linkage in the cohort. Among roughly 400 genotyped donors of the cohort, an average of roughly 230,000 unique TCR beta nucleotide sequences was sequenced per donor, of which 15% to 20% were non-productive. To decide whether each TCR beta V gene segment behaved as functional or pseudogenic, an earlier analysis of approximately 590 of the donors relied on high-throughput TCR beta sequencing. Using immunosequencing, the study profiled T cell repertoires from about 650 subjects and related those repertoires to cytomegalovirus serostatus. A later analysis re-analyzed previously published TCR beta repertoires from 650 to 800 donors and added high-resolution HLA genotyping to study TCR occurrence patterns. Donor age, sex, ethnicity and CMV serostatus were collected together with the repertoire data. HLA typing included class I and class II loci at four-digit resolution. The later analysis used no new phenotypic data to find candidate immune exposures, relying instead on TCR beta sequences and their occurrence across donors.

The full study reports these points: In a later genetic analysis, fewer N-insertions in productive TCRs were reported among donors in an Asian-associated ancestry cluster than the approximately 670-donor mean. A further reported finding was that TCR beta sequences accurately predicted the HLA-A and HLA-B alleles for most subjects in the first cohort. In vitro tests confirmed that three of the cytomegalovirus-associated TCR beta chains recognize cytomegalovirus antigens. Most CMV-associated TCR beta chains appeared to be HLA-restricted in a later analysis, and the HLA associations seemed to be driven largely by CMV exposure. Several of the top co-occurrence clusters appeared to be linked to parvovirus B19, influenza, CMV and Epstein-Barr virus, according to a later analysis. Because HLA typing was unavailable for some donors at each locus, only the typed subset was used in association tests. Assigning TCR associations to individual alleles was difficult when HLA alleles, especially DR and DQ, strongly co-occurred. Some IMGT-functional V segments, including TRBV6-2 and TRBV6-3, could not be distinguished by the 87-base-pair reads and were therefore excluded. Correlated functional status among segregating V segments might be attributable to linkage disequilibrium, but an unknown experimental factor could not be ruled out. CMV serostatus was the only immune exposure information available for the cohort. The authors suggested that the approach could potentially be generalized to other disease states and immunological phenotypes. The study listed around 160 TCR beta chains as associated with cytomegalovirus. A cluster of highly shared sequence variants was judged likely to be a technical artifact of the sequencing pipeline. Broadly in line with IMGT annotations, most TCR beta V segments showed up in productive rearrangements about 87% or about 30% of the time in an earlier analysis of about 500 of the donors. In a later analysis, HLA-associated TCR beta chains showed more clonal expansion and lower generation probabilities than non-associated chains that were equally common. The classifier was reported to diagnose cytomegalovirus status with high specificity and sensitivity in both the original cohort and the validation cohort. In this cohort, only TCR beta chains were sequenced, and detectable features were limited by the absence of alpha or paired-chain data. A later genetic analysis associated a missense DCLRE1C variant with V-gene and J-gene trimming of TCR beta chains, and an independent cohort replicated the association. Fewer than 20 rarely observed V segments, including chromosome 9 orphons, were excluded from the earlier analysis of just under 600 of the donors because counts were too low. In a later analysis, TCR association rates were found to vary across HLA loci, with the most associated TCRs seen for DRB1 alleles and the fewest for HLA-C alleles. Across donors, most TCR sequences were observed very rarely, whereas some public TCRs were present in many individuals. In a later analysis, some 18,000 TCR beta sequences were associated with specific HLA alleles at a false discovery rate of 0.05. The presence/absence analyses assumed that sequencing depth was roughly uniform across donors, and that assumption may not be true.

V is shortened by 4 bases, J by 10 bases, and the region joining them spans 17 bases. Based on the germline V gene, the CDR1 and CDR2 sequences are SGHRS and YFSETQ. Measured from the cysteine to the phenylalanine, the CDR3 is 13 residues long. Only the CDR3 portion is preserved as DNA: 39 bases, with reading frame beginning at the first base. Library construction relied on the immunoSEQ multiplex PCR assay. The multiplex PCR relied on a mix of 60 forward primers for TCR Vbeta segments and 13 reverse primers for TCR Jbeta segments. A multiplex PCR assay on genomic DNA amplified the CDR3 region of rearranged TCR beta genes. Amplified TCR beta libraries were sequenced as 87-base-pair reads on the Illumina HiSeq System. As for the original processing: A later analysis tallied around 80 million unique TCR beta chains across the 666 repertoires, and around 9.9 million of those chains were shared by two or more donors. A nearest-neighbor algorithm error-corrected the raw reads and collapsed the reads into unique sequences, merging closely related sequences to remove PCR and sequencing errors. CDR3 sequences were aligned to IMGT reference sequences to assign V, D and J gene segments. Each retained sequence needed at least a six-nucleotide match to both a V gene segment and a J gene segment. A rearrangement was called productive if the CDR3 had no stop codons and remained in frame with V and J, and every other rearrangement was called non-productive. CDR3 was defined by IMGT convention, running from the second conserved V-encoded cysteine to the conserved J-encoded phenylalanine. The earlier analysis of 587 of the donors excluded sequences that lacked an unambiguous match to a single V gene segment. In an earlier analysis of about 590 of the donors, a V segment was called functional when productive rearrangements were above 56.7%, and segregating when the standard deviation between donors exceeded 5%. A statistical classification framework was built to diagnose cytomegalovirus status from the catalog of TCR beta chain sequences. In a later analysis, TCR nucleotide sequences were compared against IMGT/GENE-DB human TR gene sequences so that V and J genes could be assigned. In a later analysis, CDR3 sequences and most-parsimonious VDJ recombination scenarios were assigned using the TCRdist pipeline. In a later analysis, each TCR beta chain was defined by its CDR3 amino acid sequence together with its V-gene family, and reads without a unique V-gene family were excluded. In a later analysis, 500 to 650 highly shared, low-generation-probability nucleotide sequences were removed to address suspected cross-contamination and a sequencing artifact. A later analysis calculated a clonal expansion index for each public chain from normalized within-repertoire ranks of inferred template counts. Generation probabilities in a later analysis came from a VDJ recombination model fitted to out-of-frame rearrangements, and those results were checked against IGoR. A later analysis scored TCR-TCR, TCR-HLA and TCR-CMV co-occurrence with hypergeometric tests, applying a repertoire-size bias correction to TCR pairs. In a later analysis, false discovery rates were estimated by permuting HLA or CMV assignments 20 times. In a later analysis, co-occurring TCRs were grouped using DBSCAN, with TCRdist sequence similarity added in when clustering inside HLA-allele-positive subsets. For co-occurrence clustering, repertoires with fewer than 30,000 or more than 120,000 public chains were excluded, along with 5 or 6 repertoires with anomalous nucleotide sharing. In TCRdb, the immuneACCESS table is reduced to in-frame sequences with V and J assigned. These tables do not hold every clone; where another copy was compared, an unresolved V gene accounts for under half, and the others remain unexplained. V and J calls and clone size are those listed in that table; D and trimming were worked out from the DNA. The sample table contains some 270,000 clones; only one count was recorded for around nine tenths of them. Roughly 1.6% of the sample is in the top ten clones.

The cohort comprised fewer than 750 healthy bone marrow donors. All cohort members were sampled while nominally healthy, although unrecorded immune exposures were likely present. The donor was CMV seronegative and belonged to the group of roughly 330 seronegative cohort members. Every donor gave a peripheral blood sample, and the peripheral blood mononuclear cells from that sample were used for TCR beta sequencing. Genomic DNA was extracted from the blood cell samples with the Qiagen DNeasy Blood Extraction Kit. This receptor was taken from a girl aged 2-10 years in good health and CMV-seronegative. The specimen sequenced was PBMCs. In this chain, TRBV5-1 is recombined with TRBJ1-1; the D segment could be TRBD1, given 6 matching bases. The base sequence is TGCGCCAGCAGCGACAACGGGCGGGGGGCAGCTTTCTTT. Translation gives CASSDNGRGAAFF.